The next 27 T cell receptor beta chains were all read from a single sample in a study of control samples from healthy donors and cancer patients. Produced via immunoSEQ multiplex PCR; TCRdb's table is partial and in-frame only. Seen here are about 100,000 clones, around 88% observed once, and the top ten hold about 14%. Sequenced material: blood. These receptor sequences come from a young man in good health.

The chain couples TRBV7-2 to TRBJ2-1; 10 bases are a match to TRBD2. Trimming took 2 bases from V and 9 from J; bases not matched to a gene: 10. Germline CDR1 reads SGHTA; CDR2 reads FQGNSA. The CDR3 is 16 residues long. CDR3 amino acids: CASSLRASGSNIEQFF. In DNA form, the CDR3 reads TGTGCCAGCAGCTTACGGGCTAGCGGGAGTAATATTGAGCAGTTCTTC.

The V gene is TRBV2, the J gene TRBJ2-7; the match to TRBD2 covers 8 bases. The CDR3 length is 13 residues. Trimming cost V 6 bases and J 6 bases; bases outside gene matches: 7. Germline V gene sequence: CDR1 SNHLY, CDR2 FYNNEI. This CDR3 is CASRRELAGEQYF. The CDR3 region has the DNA TGTGCCAGCAGACGGGAGCTAGCGGGCGAGCAGTACTTC.

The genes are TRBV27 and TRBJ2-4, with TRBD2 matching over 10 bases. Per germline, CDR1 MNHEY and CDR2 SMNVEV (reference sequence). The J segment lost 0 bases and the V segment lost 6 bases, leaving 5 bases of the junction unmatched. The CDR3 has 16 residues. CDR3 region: CASRALAGEAKNIQYF. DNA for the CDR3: TGTGCCAGCAGAGCGCTAGCGGGAGAAGCCAAAAACATTCAGTACTTC.

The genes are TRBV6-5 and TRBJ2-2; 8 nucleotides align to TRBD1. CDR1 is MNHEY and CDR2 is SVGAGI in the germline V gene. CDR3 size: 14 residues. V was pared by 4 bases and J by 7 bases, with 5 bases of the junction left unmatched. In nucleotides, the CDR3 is TGTGCCAGCAGTTTTCAGGGGGCACTCGGGGAGCTGTTTTTT. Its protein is CASSFQGALGELFF.

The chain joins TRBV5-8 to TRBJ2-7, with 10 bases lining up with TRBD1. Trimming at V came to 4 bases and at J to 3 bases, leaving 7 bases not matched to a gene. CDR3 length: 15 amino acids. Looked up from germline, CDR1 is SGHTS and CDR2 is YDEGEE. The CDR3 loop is CASSLGQGNLYEQYF. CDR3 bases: TGTGCCAGCAGCCTGGGACAGGGGAATCTCTACGAGCAGTACTTC. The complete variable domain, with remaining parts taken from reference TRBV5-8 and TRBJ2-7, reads EAGVTQSPTHLIKTRGQQATLRCSPISGHTSVYWYQQALGLGLQFLLWYDEGEERNRGNFPPRFSGRQFPNYSSELNVNALELEDSALYLCASSLGQGNLYEQYFGPGTRLTVT.

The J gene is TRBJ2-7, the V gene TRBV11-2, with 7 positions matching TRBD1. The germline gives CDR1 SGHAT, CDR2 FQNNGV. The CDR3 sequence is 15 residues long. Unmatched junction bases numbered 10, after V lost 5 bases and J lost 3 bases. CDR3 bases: TGTGCCAGCAGCCCCGGGACAGACTATTACTACGAGCAGTACTTC. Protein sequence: CASSPGTDYYYEQYF.

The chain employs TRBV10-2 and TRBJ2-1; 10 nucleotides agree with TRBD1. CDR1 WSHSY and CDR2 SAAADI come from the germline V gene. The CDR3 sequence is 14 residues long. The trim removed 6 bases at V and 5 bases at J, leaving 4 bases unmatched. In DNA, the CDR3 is TGCGCCAGCAGGGGGGGACAGGGGAACAATGAGCAGTTCTTC. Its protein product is CASRGGQGNNEQFF.

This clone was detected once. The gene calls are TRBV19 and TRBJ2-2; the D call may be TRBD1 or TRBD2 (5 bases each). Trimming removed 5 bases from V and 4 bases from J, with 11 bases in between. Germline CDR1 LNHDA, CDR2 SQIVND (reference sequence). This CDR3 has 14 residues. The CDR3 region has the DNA TGTGCCAGTAGTCCTGGGGGATCCACCGGGGAGCTGTTTTTT. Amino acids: CASSPGGSTGELFF. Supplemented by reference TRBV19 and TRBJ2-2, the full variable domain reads DGGITQSPKYLFRKEGQNVTLSCEQNLNHDAMYWYRQDPGQGLRLIYYSQIVNDFQKGDIAEGYSVSREKKESFPLTVTSAQKNPTAFYLCASSPGGSTGELFFGEGSRLTVL.

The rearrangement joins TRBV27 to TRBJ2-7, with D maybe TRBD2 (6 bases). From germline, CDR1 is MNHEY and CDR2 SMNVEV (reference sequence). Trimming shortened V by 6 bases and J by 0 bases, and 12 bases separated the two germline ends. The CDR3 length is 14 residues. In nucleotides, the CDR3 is TGTGCCAGCAGGCCCGGGACTGGCTCCTACGAGCAGTACTTC. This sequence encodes CASRPGTGSYEQYF.

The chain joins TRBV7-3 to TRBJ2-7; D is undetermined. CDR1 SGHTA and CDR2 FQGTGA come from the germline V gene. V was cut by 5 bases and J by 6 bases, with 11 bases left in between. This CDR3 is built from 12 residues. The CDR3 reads CASSPGRVEQYF. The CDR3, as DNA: TGTGCCAGCAGCCCCGGGCGTGTCGAGCAGTACTTC.

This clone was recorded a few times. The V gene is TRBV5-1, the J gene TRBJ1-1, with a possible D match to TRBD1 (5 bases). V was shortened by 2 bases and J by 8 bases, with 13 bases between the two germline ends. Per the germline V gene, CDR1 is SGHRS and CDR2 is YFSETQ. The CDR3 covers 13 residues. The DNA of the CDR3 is TGCGCCAGCAGCTTCAACCAGGGATTCGAAGCTTTCTTT. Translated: CASSFNQGFEAFF.

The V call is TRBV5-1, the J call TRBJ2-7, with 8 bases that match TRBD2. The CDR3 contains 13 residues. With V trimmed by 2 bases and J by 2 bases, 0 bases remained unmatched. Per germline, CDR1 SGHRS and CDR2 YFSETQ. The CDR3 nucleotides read TGCGCCAGCAGCTTTAGCGGGACCTACGAGCAGTACTTC. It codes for CASSFSGTYEQYF.

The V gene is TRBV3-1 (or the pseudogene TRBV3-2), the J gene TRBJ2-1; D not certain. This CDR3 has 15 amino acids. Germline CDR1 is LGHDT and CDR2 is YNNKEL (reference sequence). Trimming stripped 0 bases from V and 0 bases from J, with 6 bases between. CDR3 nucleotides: TGTGCCAGCAGCCAAGATACCCTCTCCTACAATGAGCAGTTCTTC. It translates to CASSQDTLSYNEQFF.

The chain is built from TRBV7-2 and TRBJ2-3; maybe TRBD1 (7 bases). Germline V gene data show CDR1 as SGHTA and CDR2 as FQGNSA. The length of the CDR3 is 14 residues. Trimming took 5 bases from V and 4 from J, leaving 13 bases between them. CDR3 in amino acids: CASSPRGAADTQYF. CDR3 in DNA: TGTGCCAGCAGCCCCAGGGGGGCGGCAGATACGCAGTATTTT.

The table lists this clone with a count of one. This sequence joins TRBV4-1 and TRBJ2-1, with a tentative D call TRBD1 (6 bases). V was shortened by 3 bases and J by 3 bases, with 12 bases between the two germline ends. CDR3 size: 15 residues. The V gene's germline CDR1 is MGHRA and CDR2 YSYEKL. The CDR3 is CASSQTGMIYNEQFF. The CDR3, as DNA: TGCGCCAGCAGCCAGACAGGTATGATCTACAATGAGCAGTTCTTC.

The CDR3 DNA sequence: TGTGCCAGCAGCTTACCCGGGACTAGCGGGAGGGCCAATGAGCAGTTCTTC. Protein: CASSLPGTSGRANEQFF. This sequence joins TRBV7-2 and TRBJ2-1; 16 bases line up with TRBD2. V gave up 2 bases and J gave up 6 bases; unmatched junction bases: 4. From germline, CDR1 is SGHTA and CDR2 FQGNSA. The CDR3 extends over 17 amino acids.

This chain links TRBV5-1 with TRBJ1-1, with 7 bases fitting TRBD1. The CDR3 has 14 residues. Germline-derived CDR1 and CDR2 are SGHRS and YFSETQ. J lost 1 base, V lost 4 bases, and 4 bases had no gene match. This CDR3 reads CASSGTGANTEAFF. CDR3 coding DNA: TGCGCCAGCAGCGGAACAGGGGCGAACACTGAAGCTTTCTTT.

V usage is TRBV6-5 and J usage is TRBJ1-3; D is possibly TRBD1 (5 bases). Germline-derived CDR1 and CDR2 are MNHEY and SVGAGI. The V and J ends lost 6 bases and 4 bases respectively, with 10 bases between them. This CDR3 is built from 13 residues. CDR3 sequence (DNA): TGTGCCAGCAGAAGGGACGGGGGAAACACCATATATTTT. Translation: CASRRDGGNTIYF.

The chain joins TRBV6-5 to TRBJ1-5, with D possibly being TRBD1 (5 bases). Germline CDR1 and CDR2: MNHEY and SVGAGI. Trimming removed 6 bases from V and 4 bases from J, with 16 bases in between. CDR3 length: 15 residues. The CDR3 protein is CASRNTRGGNQPQHF. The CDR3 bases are TGTGCCAGCAGGAATACGAGGGGTGGAAATCAGCCCCAGCATTTT.

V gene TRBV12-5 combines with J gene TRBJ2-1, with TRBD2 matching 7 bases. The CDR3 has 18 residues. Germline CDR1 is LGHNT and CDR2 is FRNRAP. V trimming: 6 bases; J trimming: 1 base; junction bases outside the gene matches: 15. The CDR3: CASGRSPDRSGSYNEQFF. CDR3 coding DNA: TGTGCTAGTGGCCGTAGCCCTGACCGTAGCGGGTCCTACAATGAGCAGTTCTTC.

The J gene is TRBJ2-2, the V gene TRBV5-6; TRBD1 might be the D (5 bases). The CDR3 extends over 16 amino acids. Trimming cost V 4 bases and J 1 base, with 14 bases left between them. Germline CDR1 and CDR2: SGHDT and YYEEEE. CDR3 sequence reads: CASSDRQKQNTGELFF. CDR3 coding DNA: TGTGCCAGCAGCGATCGACAGAAACAGAACACCGGGGAGCTGTTTTTT.

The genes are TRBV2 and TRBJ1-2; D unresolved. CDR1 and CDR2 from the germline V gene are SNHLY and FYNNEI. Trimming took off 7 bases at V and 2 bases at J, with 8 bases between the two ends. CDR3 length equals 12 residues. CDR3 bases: TGTGCCAGCAAGCCAGGCAACTATGGCTACACCTTC. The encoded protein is CASKPGNYGYTF.

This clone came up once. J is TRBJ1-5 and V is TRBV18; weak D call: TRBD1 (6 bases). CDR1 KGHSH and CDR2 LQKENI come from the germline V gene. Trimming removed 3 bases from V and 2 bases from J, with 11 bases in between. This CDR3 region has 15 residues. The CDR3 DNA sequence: TGTGCCAGCTCACCCAACAGGGATGGCAATCAGCCCCAGCATTTT. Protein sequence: CASSPNRDGNQPQHF.

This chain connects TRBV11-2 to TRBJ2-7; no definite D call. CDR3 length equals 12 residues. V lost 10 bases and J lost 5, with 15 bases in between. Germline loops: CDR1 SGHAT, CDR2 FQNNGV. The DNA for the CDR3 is TGTGCCACCCGCCGGGCGGCGGACGAGCAGTACTTC. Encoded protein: CATRRAADEQYF.

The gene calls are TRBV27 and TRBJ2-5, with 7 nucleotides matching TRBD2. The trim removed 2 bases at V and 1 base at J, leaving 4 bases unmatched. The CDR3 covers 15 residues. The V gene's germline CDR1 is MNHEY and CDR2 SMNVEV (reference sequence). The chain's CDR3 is CASSLGTGGQETQYF. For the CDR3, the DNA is TGTGCCAGCAGTTTAGGGACGGGGGGCCAAGAGACCCAGTACTTC.

The CDR3 reads CASSYGGYSNQPQHF. The CDR3, as DNA: TGTGCCAGCAGTTACGGGGGATATAGCAATCAGCCCCAGCATTTT. This sequence joins TRBV6-5 and TRBJ1-5; D is possibly TRBD1 (5 bases). Trimming took 2 bases from V and 0 from J, leaving 8 bases between them. Germline-derived CDR1 and CDR2 are MNHEY and SVGAGI. The CDR3 consists of 15 residues.

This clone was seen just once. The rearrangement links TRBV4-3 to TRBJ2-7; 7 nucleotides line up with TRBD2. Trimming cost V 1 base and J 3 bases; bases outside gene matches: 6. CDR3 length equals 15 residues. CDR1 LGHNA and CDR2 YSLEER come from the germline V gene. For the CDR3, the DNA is TGCGCCAGCAGCCAAGCGGCGGGAGTTGGCTACGAGCAGTACTTC. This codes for CASSQAAGVGYEQYF.